One sample yielded the 28 T cell receptor beta chains listed below, sequenced in a study of blood T cell repertoires in COVID-19. The repertoire was sequenced with immunoSEQ multiplex PCR; TCRdb's copy has only in-frame clones and lacks some. The repertoire holds 100,000 to 120,000 clones, with around nine tenths as singletons. Material for sequencing was peripheral blood. These receptors were taken from a woman aged 70-85 years who had recovered from COVID-19.

The chain recombines TRBV28 with TRBJ2-7; D may be TRBD1 (5 bases). CDR1 and CDR2 (germline): MDHEN, SYDVKM. This CDR3 contains 13 residues. V was clipped by 5 bases and J by 0 bases, with 8 bases between them. CDR3 protein: CASSRTGSYEQYF. CDR3 bases: TGTGCCAGCAGTAGAACAGGCTCCTACGAGCAGTACTTC.

The chain links TRBV5-1 to TRBJ1-2; TRBD1 aligns across 7 bases. The V gene end was trimmed by 0 bases and the J gene end by 1 base; junction bases not matched to a gene: 3. CDR3 length equals 15 residues. Germline loops: CDR1 SGHRS, CDR2 YFSETQ. CDR3 in DNA: TGCGCCAGCAGCTTGGGAGGGGGCGTTAACTATGGCTACACCTTC. The encoded protein is CASSLGGGVNYGYTF.

The rearrangement uses TRBV18 and TRBJ2-5; 10 bases are shared with TRBD2. CDR1 KGHSH and CDR2 LQKENI come from the germline V gene. The CDR3 contains 15 residues. V gave up 1 base and J gave up 5 bases; unmatched junction bases: 4. CDR3 sequence: CASSPQAGGRETQYF. The CDR3 region has the DNA TGTGCCAGCTCACCACAAGCGGGGGGGCGTGAGACCCAGTACTTC.

The chain joins TRBV18 to TRBJ2-2; 11 positions match TRBD2. The V and J ends lost 4 bases and 3 bases, in that order; junction bases with no gene match: 7. Germline CDR1 and CDR2: KGHSH and LQKENI. There are 17 residues in the CDR3. The CDR3 DNA sequence: TGTGCCAGCTCACGCCTAGCGGGAGGTCAGGACACCGGGGAGCTGTTTTTT. This sequence encodes CASSRLAGGQDTGELFF.

The CDR3, as DNA: TGTGCCAGCAGTTTACAGGGCGAGCAGTACTTC. Protein sequence: CASSLQGEQYF. The chain carries TRBV12-3 or TRBV12-4 and TRBJ2-7, with D perhaps matching TRBD1 (5 bases). The CDR3 is 11 amino acids. The V end lost 2 bases, the J end lost 6 bases, and 5 bases lay between the germline ends.

V gene TRBV3-1 (or the pseudogene TRBV3-2) combines with J gene TRBJ1-2; D is unclear. The CDR3 has 15 residues. The germline CDR1 and CDR2 sequences are LGHDT and YNNKEL (reference sequence). V was shortened by 3 bases and J by 5 bases, with 16 bases between the two germline ends. The CDR3 sequence: CASSQRGAGIYGYTF. In DNA form, the CDR3 reads TGTGCCAGCAGCCAGAGAGGTGCGGGGATTTATGGCTACACCTTC.

This sequence joins TRBV29-1 and TRBJ2-5; a weak D match, TRBD1 (6 bases). The CDR3 length is 12 residues. Germline V gene lookup returns CDR1 SQVTM and CDR2 ANQGSEA. Trimming stripped 7 bases from V and 4 bases from J, with 13 bases between. CDR3 region: CSAHRDGETQYF. Written as DNA, the CDR3 is TGCAGCGCCCACAGGGACGGAGAGACCCAGTACTTC.

This chain links TRBV6-2 or TRBV6-3 with TRBJ2-1; D perhaps matches TRBD2 (6 bases). CDR1 and CDR2 from the germline V gene are MNHEY and SVGEGT. V was cut by 0 bases and J by 2 bases, with 11 bases left in between. The CDR3 spans 16 residues. The DNA for the CDR3 is TGTGCCAGCAGTTACTCCCTAGCGACCACCTACAATGAGCAGTTCTTC. Its translation: CASSYSLATTYNEQFF.

The chain uses TRBV20-1 and TRBJ2-3, with 9 bases lining up with TRBD1. The CDR3 extends over 14 amino acids. Looked up from germline, CDR1 is DFQATT and CDR2 is SNEGSKA (reference sequence). With V trimmed by 3 bases and J by 4 bases, 5 bases remained unmatched. CDR3 DNA sequence: TGCAGTGCTAGTAGGACAGGGGACCCAGATACGCAGTATTTT. It codes for CSASRTGDPDTQYF.

The V gene is TRBV7-9, the J gene TRBJ2-3; no clear D. CDR1 is SEHNR and CDR2 is FQNEAQ in the germline V gene (reference sequence). The V end was cut by 3 bases, the J end by 0 bases, with 7 bases between. This CDR3 has 14 residues. CDR3 sequence reads: CASSFTESTDTQYF. CDR3 sequence (DNA): TGTGCCAGCAGCTTTACAGAGAGCACAGATACGCAGTATTTT.

The J gene is TRBJ1-1, the V gene TRBV19; unclear D gene. Trimming took off 10 bases at V and 0 bases at J, with 21 bases between the two ends. Germline CDR1 and CDR2: LNHDA and SQIVND (reference sequence). The CDR3 loop spans 16 amino acids. As DNA, the CDR3 is TGTGCCACCAACGAGCGGCCTGACGCCATGAACACTGAAGCTTTCTTT. Protein product: CATNERPDAMNTEAFF.

The CDR3, as DNA: TGTGCCATCAGTGAAAATCTAGCGGGGAACACCGGGGAGCTGTTTTTT. This gives the protein CAISENLAGNTGELFF. The chain uses TRBV10-3 and TRBJ2-2, with 8 bases identical to TRBD2. Losses at the gene ends were 3 bases for V and 1 base for J; bases not matched to a gene: 4. Per germline, CDR1 ENHRY and CDR2 SYGVKD. The CDR3 is 16 amino acids.

The chain carries TRBV27 and TRBJ2-5; tentatively, D is TRBD2 (6 bases). Germline CDR1 MNHEY, CDR2 SMNVEV (reference sequence). Between the trimmed V and J ends, which lost 5 bases and 0 bases, there was a span of 10 bases. This CDR3 contains 14 residues. CDR3 residues: CASSPSGDQETQYF. The CDR3 coding sequence is TGTGCCAGCAGTCCCTCGGGAGACCAAGAGACCCAGTACTTC.

The J gene is TRBJ2-3, the V gene TRBV11-3; 10 positions match TRBD2. The CDR3 is 16 amino acids. With V trimmed by 4 bases and J by 0 bases, 4 bases remained unmatched. Germline assignment: CDR1 SGHNT and CDR2 YENEEA. The CDR3 spells CASSSGLASSTDTQYF. The CDR3 nucleotides are TGTGCCAGCAGCTCGGGACTAGCGTCTAGCACAGATACGCAGTATTTT.

V usage is TRBV4-3 and J usage is TRBJ1-1; D unresolved. The CDR3 spans 14 residues. CDR1 is LGHNA and CDR2 is YSLEER in the germline V gene. Trimming shortened V by 0 bases and J by 1 base, and 6 bases separated the two germline ends. The CDR3 nucleotides are TGCGCCAGCAGCCAAGATATGGCGAACACTGAAGCTTTCTTT. It yields the protein CASSQDMANTEAFF.

V gene TRBV4-2 combines with J gene TRBJ2-2, with D possibly TRBD2 on 5 matching bases. V was trimmed by 4 bases and J by 13 bases, leaving 10 bases between them. Germline-derived CDR1 and CDR2 are LGHNA and YNFKEQ. This CDR3 has 11 amino acids. The CDR3 sequence: CASSRGEGLFF. DNA of the CDR3: TGTGCCAGCAGCCGGGGTGAGGGGCTGTTTTTT.

Notes on this clone: An end of the junction differs from the germline gene, which may be a read error. The chain uses TRBV7-3 and TRBJ1-4; D remains unclear. CDR1 and CDR2 (germline): SGHTA, FQGTGA. The CDR3 loop spans 12 amino acids. The DNA of the CDR3 is TGTGCCAGCAGCTTAAACGTCCGAGTCGTGGTTTTT. Protein sequence: CASSLNVRVVVF.

The CDR3 coding sequence is TGTGCCAGCAGGCCCTTGCCCGGGACTAGCGGGGGCCCCGATACGCAGTATTTT. Its protein is CASRPLPGTSGGPDTQYF. The chain combines TRBV27 with TRBJ2-3, with 14 bases lining up with TRBD2. The V and J ends lost 6 bases and 6 bases, in that order; junction bases with no gene match: 14. The V gene's germline CDR1 is MNHEY and CDR2 SMNVEV (reference sequence). The CDR3 is 18 residues long.

V gene TRBV19 combines with J gene TRBJ1-1, with TRBD1 matching over 9 bases. The CDR3 sequence is 15 residues long. In germline, CDR1 is LNHDA, CDR2 SQIVND (reference sequence). The V gene end was trimmed by 4 bases and the J gene end by 1 base; junction bases not matched to a gene: 4. The CDR3 is CASSKGQGWNTEAFF. The CDR3 DNA reads as TGTGCCAGTAGTAAAGGACAGGGGTGGAACACTGAAGCTTTCTTT.

The chain couples TRBV7-3 to TRBJ2-1; a weak D match, TRBD2 (5 bases). CDR3 length: 14 residues. V gave up 5 bases and J gave up 6 bases, with 14 bases separating them. Per germline, CDR1 SGHTA and CDR2 FQGTGA. Here the CDR3 reads CASSPQDSVNEQFF. The CDR3 region has the DNA TGTGCCAGCAGCCCCCAGGACTCCGTCAATGAGCAGTTCTTC.

The CDR3, as DNA: TGTGCCAGCAGCGATCGGACTTCGCTCCAGCCCCAGCATTTT. Translated: CASSDRTSLQPQHF. The chain is built from TRBV7-9 and TRBJ1-5; D is unclear. Deletions cut 5 bases from V and 7 bases from J, with 15 bases between. The CDR3 consists of 14 residues. CDR1 is SEHNR and CDR2 is FQNEAQ in the germline V gene (reference sequence).

The V and J genes are TRBV7-2 and TRBJ2-2; 7 bases line up with TRBD1. The CDR3 is 15 amino acids. With V trimmed by 3 bases and J by 2 bases, 3 bases remained unmatched. Per the germline V gene, CDR1 is SGHTA and CDR2 is FQGNSA. The CDR3 region has the DNA TGTGCCAGCAGCTTGGACAGGCCTAACACCGGGGAGCTGTTTTTT. Its protein is CASSLDRPNTGELFF. Using reference TRBV7-2 and TRBJ2-2 for the parts outside the CDR3, the full variable domain is GAGVSQSPSNKVTEKGKDVELRCDPISGHTALYWYRQSLGQGLEFLIYFQGNSAPDKSGLPSDRFSAERTGGSVSTLTIQRTQQEDSAVYLCASSLDRPNTGELFFGEGSRLTVL.

This clone appeared once. The rearrangement uses TRBV28 and TRBJ1-5; 8 nucleotides align to TRBD1. This CDR3 is 15 amino acids long. Germline V gene lookup returns CDR1 MDHEN and CDR2 SYDVKM. The junction had 11 bases not matched to a gene; V was cut back by 7 bases and J by 6 bases. CDR3 nucleotide sequence: TGTGCCAGCACCCTTGCGGCAGGGGGCGGTCAGCCCCAGCATTTT. Amino acids: CASTLAAGGGQPQHF.

V and J are TRBV6-2 or TRBV6-3 and TRBJ2-7; 13 positions match TRBD2. Germline V gene data show CDR1 as MNHEY and CDR2 as SVGEGT. The CDR3 loop spans 15 amino acids. The J segment lost 4 bases and the V segment lost 6 bases, leaving 6 bases of the junction unmatched. Here the CDR3 DNA reads TGTGCCAGCAGCCACATGGGACTAGCGGGATACGAGCAGTACTTC. Translating it yields CASSHMGLAGYEQYF.

The rearrangement links TRBV29-1 to TRBJ1-1; D uncertain. Trimming pared 7 bases from V and 0 bases from J, leaving 12 bases between. There are 13 residues in the CDR3. In germline, CDR1 is SQVTM, CDR2 ANQGSEA. The CDR3 region has the DNA TGCAGCGCCGGGGTCAACATGAACACTGAAGCTTTCTTT. Translated, it gives CSAGVNMNTEAFF.

The CDR3 bases are TGTGCCAGCAGCCCTCCCGGGGTCTCTGGAAACACCATATATTTT. This codes for CASSPPGVSGNTIYF. The chain couples TRBV7-9 to TRBJ1-3; no firm D call. Germline V gene sequence: CDR1 SEHNR, CDR2 FQNEAQ (reference sequence). The CDR3 sequence is 15 residues long. The ends were cut back, 5 bases at V and 0 bases at J, with 11 bases in the middle.

This clone was seen a single time. The V call is TRBV25-1, the J call TRBJ2-7, with D possibly being TRBD2 (6 bases). This CDR3 spans 14 amino acids. The ends were cut back, 2 bases at V and 4 bases at J, with 12 bases in the middle. In germline, CDR1 is MGHDK, CDR2 SYGVNS. CDR3: CASSEGRSGYEQYF. DNA of the CDR3: TGTGCCAGCAGTGAAGGGAGGTCAGGGTACGAGCAGTACTTC.

The rearrangement links TRBV6-5 to TRBJ1-3, with unresolved D. This CDR3 contains 12 residues. The V gene's germline CDR1 is MNHEY and CDR2 SVGAGI. V was cut by 5 bases and J by 11 bases, with 13 bases left in between. In nucleotides, the CDR3 is TGTGCCAGCAGTACCCAGAAAAATCCCATATATTTT. Protein product: CASSTQKNPIYF.